The rows below give T cell receptor beta chains drawn from one sample of a study of T cell changes during pregnancy in multiple sclerosis. Assay used: immunoSEQ multiplex PCR; TCRdb lists only in-frame clones, some missing. The sample holds around 65,000 clones; roughly nine tenths are singletons and the top ten take approximately 3%. The specimen was peripheral blood, collected in the first trimester of pregnancy. The receptors shown here come from a female donor in good health, enrolled as a control in a pregnancy study. The CDR3 runs from the conserved cysteine through the conserved F or W. D genes are given only for firm matches. Rows may omit the clone size; those that give it use once, few, many or a size class.

D,V,J,size,DNA,CDR3
NA,TRBV9,TRBJ2-7,NA,TGTGCCAGCAGCGATAATGACAGGAACTACGAGCAGTACTTC,CASSDNDRNYEQYF
NA,TRBV11-3,TRBJ2-5,few,TGTGCCAGCAGCCGAGGGGTTTCCAGGGGCCAAGAGACCCAGTACTTC,CASSRGVSRGQETQYF
NA,TRBV28,TRBJ1-2,NA,TGTGCCAGCAGCAATCAGGGTAGATATGGCTACACCTTC,CASSNQGRYGYTF
TRBD2,TRBV7-2,TRBJ2-1,NA,TGTGCCAGCGGCTCCGGGACTAGCGGAGACAATGAGCAGTTCTTC,CASGSGTSGDNEQFF
NA,TRBV5-4,TRBJ1-2,NA,TGTGCCAGCAGTTTCGGGTCTGGCTACACCTTC,CASSFGSGYTF
NA,TRBV6-1,TRBJ1-5,NA,TGTGCCAGCAGTGAAATAATCAATCAGCCCCAGCATTTT,CASSEIINQPQHF
NA,TRBV2,TRBJ1-1,NA,TGTGCCAGCACCCCGGGACACCCGAACACTGAAGCTTTCTTT,CASTPGHPNTEAFF
TRBD2,TRBV6-1,TRBJ2-7,NA,TGTGCCAGCAGTGAATTTAGCGGGAGGGCCTATCAGTACTTC,CASSEFSGRAYQYF
NA,TRBV9,TRBJ2-1,NA,TGTGCCAGCAGCGTTCGGGGGAACAATGAGCAGTTCTTC,CASSVRGNNEQFF
NA,TRBV29-1,TRBJ1-6,NA,TGCAGCGTTAGGACTGAAGGGAATTCACCCCTCCACTTT,CSVRTEGNSPLHF
NA,TRBV7-3,TRBJ1-2,NA,TGTGCCAGCAGCTTAGGAGGGGCCAATGGCTACACCTTC,CASSLGGANGYTF
TRBD1,TRBV7-3,TRBJ1-1,NA,TGTGCCAGCAGCCAATACAGGGGCCGCACGGGGACTGAAGCTTTCTTT,CASSQYRGRTGTEAFF
NA,TRBV11-3,TRBJ2-1,NA,TGTGCCAGCAGCTTGACGCAGGCCTCCTACAATGAGCAGTTCTTC,CASSLTQASYNEQFF
NA,TRBV7-8,TRBJ1-2,NA,TGTGCCAGCAGCTTAGAGGCCAGGGGAAGTCCTGGCTACACCTTC,CASSLEARGSPGYTF
NA,TRBV6-6,TRBJ1-5,NA,TGTGCCAGCAGTCGGGCCGGGGGGGACAGCAATCAGCCCCAGCATTTT,CASSRAGGDSNQPQHF
TRBD2,TRBV4-3,TRBJ2-7,NA,TGCGCCAGCAGCCAGCAAGCTAGCGGGAGTTACGAGCAGTACTTC,CASSQQASGSYEQYF
NA,TRBV5-6,TRBJ2-7,NA,TGTGCCAGCAGTCGCCCCACAGGCCTAGATGGGGAGCAGTACTTC,CASSRPTGLDGEQYF
NA,TRBV19,TRBJ1-4,few,TGTGCCAGTAGCCCCGGGACAACCAGAGGGGAAAAACTGTTTTTT,CASSPGTTRGEKLFF
NA,TRBV20-1,TRBJ1-1,few,TGCAGTGTGGTTCGGGATGCTGTGGCTTTCTTT,CSVVRDAVAFF
TRBD2,TRBV28,TRBJ2-4,NA,TGTGCCAGCAGCGGGAGGACCTTAGCCAAAAACATTCAGTACTTC,CASSGRTLAKNIQYF
TRBD1,TRBV7-9,TRBJ2-3,NA,TGTGCCAGCAGCCCAGAGGGGACAGGAGATCGCACAGATACGCAGTATTTT,CASSPEGTGDRTDTQYF
TRBD2,TRBV6-5,TRBJ2-3,once,TGTGCCAGCAGTTCGAGCGGGGGGGCAGATACGCAGTATTTT,CASSSSGGADTQYF
TRBD1,TRBV5-6,TRBJ2-7,NA,TGTGCCAGCAGCCGAAAGGGACAGGGTCATTCCTACGAGCAGTACTTC,CASSRKGQGHSYEQYF
NA,TRBV7-2,TRBJ1-2,NA,TGTGCCAGCAGCTTAGCGCTAGCTACCTATGGCTACACCTTC,CASSLALATYGYTF
TRBD1,TRBV6-5,TRBJ1-4,NA,TGTGCCAGCAGTTCCGCCGACAGGGGGCGAGAACTGTTTTTT,CASSSADRGRELFF
TRBD1,TRBV5-1,TRBJ1-2,NA,TGCGCCAGCAGCTACGGTACAGGGGGCGCAAATCAGGACACCTTC,CASSYGTGGANQDTF
TRBD2,TRBV9,TRBJ2-3,NA,TGTGCCAGCAGCCCAAGGACTAGCGGGAGCACAGATACGCAGTATTTT,CASSPRTSGSTDTQYF
NA,TRBV28,TRBJ2-1,NA,TGTGCCAGCCTGTCCCGTGGCGGGTCCTCCTACAATGAGCAGTTCTTC,CASLSRGGSSYNEQFF
TRBD1,TRBV18,TRBJ2-7,NA,TGTGCCAGCTCACAAACAGGGGGCCGCTCCTACGAGCAGTACTTC,CASSQTGGRSYEQYF
TRBD1,TRBV5-1,TRBJ2-7,NA,TGCGCCAGCAGCTCACTGTCAGGGGGCTCCTACGAGCAGTACTTC,CASSSLSGGSYEQYF
NA,TRBV6-4,TRBJ2-3,NA,TGTGCCAGCAGTACAGGGCTCTCAGATACGCAGTATTTT,CASSTGLSDTQYF
NA,TRBV10-3,TRBJ1-4,NA,TGTGCCATCGGGGGGAATAATGAAAAACTGTTTTTT,CAIGGNNEKLFF
NA,TRBV7-2,TRBJ1-2,NA,TGTGCCAGCAGCCCTGAGGGCGGACAGAGATTCTACACCTTC,CASSPEGGQRFYTF
NA,TRBV2,TRBJ2-1,NA,TGTGCCAGCAGTGAAATAGCGGATTCCTACAATGAGCAGTTCTTC,CASSEIADSYNEQFF
NA,TRBV28,TRBJ1-5,NA,TGTGCCAGCACCCTTACTGGCTCCGGAGGGCCCCAGCATTTT,CASTLTGSGGPQHF